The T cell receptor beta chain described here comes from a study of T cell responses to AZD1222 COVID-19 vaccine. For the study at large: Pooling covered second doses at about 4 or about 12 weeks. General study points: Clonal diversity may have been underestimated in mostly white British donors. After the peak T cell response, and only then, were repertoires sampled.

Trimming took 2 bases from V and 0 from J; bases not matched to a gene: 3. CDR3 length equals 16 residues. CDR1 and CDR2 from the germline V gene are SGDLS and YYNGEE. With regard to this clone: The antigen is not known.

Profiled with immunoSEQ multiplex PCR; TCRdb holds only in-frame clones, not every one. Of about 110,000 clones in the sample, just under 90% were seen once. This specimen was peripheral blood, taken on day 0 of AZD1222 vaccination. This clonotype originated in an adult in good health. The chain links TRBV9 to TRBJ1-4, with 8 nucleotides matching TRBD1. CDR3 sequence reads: CASSVGTGTTNEKLFF. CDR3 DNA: TGTGCCAGCAGCGTGGGGACAGGAACAACTAATGAAAAACTGTTTTTT.